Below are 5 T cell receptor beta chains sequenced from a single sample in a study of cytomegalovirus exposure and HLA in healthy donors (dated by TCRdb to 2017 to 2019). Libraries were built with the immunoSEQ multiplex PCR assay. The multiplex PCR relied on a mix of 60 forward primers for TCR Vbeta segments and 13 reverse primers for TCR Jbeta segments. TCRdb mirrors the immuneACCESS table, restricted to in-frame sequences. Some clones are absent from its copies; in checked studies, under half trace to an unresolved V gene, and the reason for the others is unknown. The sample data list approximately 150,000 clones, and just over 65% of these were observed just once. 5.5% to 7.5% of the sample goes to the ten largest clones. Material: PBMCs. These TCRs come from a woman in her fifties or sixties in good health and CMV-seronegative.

The CDR3 bases are TGCGCCAGCAGCGGGGGGGACAGGGGGAGGTATGAGCAGTTCTTC. Protein sequence: CASSGGDRGRYEQFF. This chain connects TRBV5-1 to TRBJ2-1, with 11 bases that match TRBD1. The trim removed 4 bases at V and 8 bases at J, leaving 8 bases unmatched. CDR1 is SGHRS, CDR2 YFSETQ, per germline. This CDR3 is built from 15 residues.

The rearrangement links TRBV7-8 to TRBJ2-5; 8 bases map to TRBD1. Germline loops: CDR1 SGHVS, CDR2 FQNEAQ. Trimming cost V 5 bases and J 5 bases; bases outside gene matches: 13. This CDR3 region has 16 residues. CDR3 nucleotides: TGTGCCAGCAGCCCGGCCCGGGACAGGAGCAGGGAGACCCAGTACTTC. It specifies CASSPARDRSRETQYF.

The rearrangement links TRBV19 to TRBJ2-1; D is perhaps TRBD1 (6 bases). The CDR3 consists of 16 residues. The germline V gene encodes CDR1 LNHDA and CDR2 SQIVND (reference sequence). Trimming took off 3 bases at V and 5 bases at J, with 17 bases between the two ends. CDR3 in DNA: TGTGCCAGTAGTATGGGAGTCCTCGGGACAAACAATGAGCAGTTCTTC. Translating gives CASSMGVLGTNNEQFF. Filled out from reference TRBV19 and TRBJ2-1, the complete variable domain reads DGGITQSPKYLFRKEGQNVTLSCEQNLNHDAMYWYRQDPGQGLRLIYYSQIVNDFQKGDIAEGYSVSREKKESFPLTVTSAQKNPTAFYLCASSMGVLGTNNEQFFGPGTRLTVL.

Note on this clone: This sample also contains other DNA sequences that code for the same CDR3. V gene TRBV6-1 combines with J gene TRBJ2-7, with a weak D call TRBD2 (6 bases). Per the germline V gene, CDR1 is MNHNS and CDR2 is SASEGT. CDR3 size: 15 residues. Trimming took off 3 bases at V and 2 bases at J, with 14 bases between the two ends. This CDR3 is CASSELGGSTYEQYF. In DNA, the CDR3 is TGTGCCAGCAGTGAGCTTGGAGGGAGCACCTACGAGCAGTACTTC.

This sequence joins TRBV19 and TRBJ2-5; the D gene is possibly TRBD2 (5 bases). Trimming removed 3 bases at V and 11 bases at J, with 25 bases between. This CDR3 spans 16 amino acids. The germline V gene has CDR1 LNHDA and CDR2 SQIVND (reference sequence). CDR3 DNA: TGTGCCAGTAGTATCGAACGAGGGCTAGCAAAAACCTCTCAGTACTTC. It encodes CASSIERGLAKTSQYF.